These T cell receptor beta chains were read from a single sample in a study of blood T cell repertoires in COVID-19. Sequencing was performed with immunoSEQ multiplex PCR; in TCRdb, only in-frame clones are kept and a portion is missing. The sample has tens of thousands of clones; just under 80% are singletons. The sample taken for sequencing was peripheral blood. These receptors were obtained from a human donor in a cohort sampled during active COVID-19. The conserved cysteine and the conserved F or W are not part of the CDR3 here. Rows may omit the clone size; those that give it use once, few, many or a size class.

TRBV19,TRBJ1-1,-,ASTLGITGRRTEAF
TRBV7-2,TRBJ2-7,-,ASSPQTGGEQY
TRBV28,TRBJ1-4,-,ASSSDRGATNEKLF
TRBV5-4,TRBJ2-7,-,ASSPTSGSSYEQY
TRBV6-5,TRBJ2-1,-,ASSYSNRAGGSEQF
TRBV13,TRBJ2-2,-,ASSLTPGSGRWTGELF
TRBV13,TRBJ2-1,-,ASSVYRYNEQF
TRBV5-1,TRBJ2-5,-,ASSSQRGETQY
TRBV28,TRBJ2-3,-,ASSMAGLSTDTQY
TRBV4-3,TRBJ2-7,-,ASSQVARDSYEQY
TRBV19,TRBJ2-1,-,ASSLLLAETSYNEQF
TRBV5-5,TRBJ2-7,few,ASSQGQSYEQY
TRBV27,TRBJ1-2,-,ASSLFSSGGQGRSYGYT
TRBV18,TRBJ1-1,-,ASSPPNRGLNTEAF
TRBV29-1,TRBJ1-1,-,SVLGRGQGEAF
TRBV6-6,TRBJ1-2,-,ASSYSTAGYGYT
TRBV18,TRBJ1-4,-,ASSPPGAGEKLF
TRBV6-5,TRBJ2-5,-,ATTYGGWETQY
TRBV27,TRBJ1-1,-,ASSLDRINTEAF
TRBV5-1,TRBJ2-7,-,ASSSLTNSGPNSYEQY
TRBV5-6,TRBJ2-1,-,ASSDSGPYNEQF
TRBV11-3,TRBJ2-2,-,ASSLGRWDSGRNTGELF
TRBV4-2,TRBJ2-3,-,ASSQDPGGRAGDTQY
TRBV6-5,TRBJ1-6,-,ASLKGGGNSPLH
TRBV24-1,TRBJ1-1,-,ATSDVDRFGGAF
TRBV2,TRBJ2-1,-,ASSEDWLAGDHNEQF
TRBV29-1,TRBJ2-2,-,SVGGAENTGELF
TRBV2,TRBJ1-2,-,ATSNRGINYGYT
TRBV5-6,TRBJ1-3,-,ASSSLGLSGNTIY
TRBV30,TRBJ1-2,-,AKDRASPLTHGYT
TRBV2,TRBJ1-2,-,AGTSEGGGSYGYT